Shown below are 27 T cell receptor beta chains from a single sample sequenced in a study of blood T cell repertoires in COVID-19. Using immunoSEQ multiplex PCR, the repertoire was profiled, and TCRdb retains in-frame clones only, with some absent. Of about 38,000 clones in the sample, 90% were seen once. The sample comprised peripheral blood. These receptors were obtained from a man aged 55 to 69 with active or convalescent COVID-19.

This clone occurred once. The chain carries TRBV18 and TRBJ2-1, with 9 bases matching TRBD1. From germline, CDR1 is KGHSH and CDR2 LQKENI. V shed 3 bases, J shed 3 bases, and the junction held 3 bases outside the gene matches. The CDR3 totals 15 residues. The CDR3 protein is CASSPLGQGYNEQFF. The CDR3 nucleotides read TGTGCCAGCTCACCTTTGGGACAGGGCTACAATGAGCAGTTCTTC.

The V gene is TRBV4-3, the J gene TRBJ2-7, with D possibly matching TRBD1 (5 bases). This CDR3 is 14 amino acids long. The V end was cut by 1 base, the J end by 7 bases, with 14 bases between. Germline-derived CDR1 and CDR2 are LGHNA and YSLEER. The CDR3 reads CASSQGAQVGEQYF. CDR3 nucleotides: TGCGCCAGCAGCCAAGGGGCACAGGTGGGAGAGCAGTACTTC.

The table lists this clone with a count of one. The CDR3 reads CASSLFAIAATEGEQYF. The CDR3 DNA sequence: TGTGCCAGCAGTTTATTCGCCATAGCGGCCACTGAGGGCGAGCAGTACTTC. The chain combines TRBV28 with TRBJ2-7; weak D call: TRBD2 (6 bases). This CDR3 spans 17 amino acids. Trimming took 1 base from V and 6 from J, leaving 22 bases between them. In germline, CDR1 is MDHEN, CDR2 SYDVKM.

The J gene is TRBJ2-2, the V gene TRBV5-1; D unclear. Trimming removed 4 bases from V and 5 bases from J, with 12 bases in between. Per the germline V gene, CDR1 is SGHRS and CDR2 is YFSETQ. This CDR3 is built from 14 residues. The CDR3 DNA follows: TGCGCCAGCAGCCCGTCTGGAGCTACCGGGGAGCTGTTTTTT. This translates into CASSPSGATGELFF.

The rearrangement joins TRBV19 to TRBJ2-3; D unresolved. The germline V gene has CDR1 LNHDA and CDR2 SQIVND (reference sequence). The V end lost 9 bases, the J end lost 4 bases, and 14 bases lay between the germline ends. The CDR3 spans 13 residues. The CDR3 here is CASHQNPSDTQYF. Here the CDR3 DNA reads TGTGCCAGCCACCAGAATCCATCAGATACGCAGTATTTT.

The chain combines TRBV5-5 with TRBJ2-5; 7 nucleotides match TRBD2. CDR1 and CDR2 from the germline V gene are SGHKS and YYEKEE (reference sequence). The CDR3 totals 13 residues. V trimming: 0 bases; J trimming: 5 bases; junction bases outside the gene matches: 1. This CDR3 is CASSLAGGETQYF. The CDR3 bases are TGTGCCAGCAGCTTGGCCGGGGGGGAGACCCAGTACTTC.

The chain couples TRBV7-2 to TRBJ2-1, with D tentatively TRBD1 (6 bases). CDR1 is SGHTA and CDR2 is FQGNSA in the germline V gene. The CDR3 has 15 amino acids. V was clipped by 1 base and J by 7 bases, with 14 bases between them. The CDR3 protein is CASSLVFWGQNEQFF. The CDR3, as DNA: TGTGCCAGCAGCTTAGTGTTCTGGGGGCAAAATGAGCAGTTCTTC. The variable domain in full, with the rest retrieved from reference TRBV7-2 and TRBJ2-1, is GAGVSQSPSNKVTEKGKDVELRCDPISGHTALYWYRQSLGQGLEFLIYFQGNSAPDKSGLPSDRFSAERTGGSVSTLTIQRTQQEDSAVYLCASSLVFWGQNEQFFGPGTRLTVL.

This chain links TRBV18 with TRBJ1-2; D call uncertain. CDR3 length: 12 amino acids. In germline, CDR1 is KGHSH, CDR2 LQKENI. The germline V and J ends were trimmed by 3 bases and 6 bases, with 8 bases remaining between them. CDR3 amino acids: CASSPNQDGYTF. DNA for the CDR3: TGTGCCAGCTCACCGAATCAGGATGGCTACACCTTC.

V gene TRBV7-3 combines with J gene TRBJ2-6; 9 bases align to TRBD1. CDR1 is SGHTA and CDR2 is FQGTGA in the germline V gene. Trimming at V came to 5 bases and at J to 2 bases, leaving 4 bases not matched to a gene. The CDR3 loop spans 16 amino acids. DNA for the CDR3: TGTGCCAGCAGCCGAGACAGGGGGGCTGGGGCCAACGTCCTGACTTTC. This translates into CASSRDRGAGANVLTF.

The chain combines TRBV18 with TRBJ1-2; TRBD1 agrees at 8 bases. Germline V lookup: CDR1 KGHSH, CDR2 LQKENI. This CDR3 comprises 15 residues. V shed 4 bases, J shed 1 base, and the junction held 5 bases outside the gene matches. The CDR3 here is CASSHGQGNNYGYTF. The DNA for the CDR3 is TGTGCCAGCTCACATGGACAGGGTAATAACTATGGCTACACCTTC.

The J gene is TRBJ2-1, the V gene TRBV9, with TRBD2 identical over 8 bases. The CDR3 spans 16 residues. V lost 1 base to trimming and J lost 4 bases; unmatched junction nucleotides: 7. CDR1 is SGDLS and CDR2 is YYNGEE in the germline V gene. CDR3 bases: TGTGCCAGCAGCGTACAGCCGGGAGGGGGATACAATGAGCAGTTCTTC. Amino acid sequence: CASSVQPGGGYNEQFF.

The rearrangement uses TRBV28 and TRBJ1-3; D is perhaps TRBD1 (6 bases). V lost 2 bases and J lost 3, with 14 bases in between. Germline V gene lookup returns CDR1 MDHEN and CDR2 SYDVKM. The CDR3 loop spans 16 amino acids. The CDR3 DNA sequence: TGTGCCAGCAGTTTAACGGGGGGCAAGTATGGAAACACCATATATTTT. Translated, it gives CASSLTGGKYGNTIYF.

The rearrangement uses TRBV10-1 and TRBJ1-2; no definite D call. Germline V CDR1 and CDR2: WNHNN, SYGVQD (reference sequence). The CDR3 runs 16 residues. The V and J ends lost 5 bases and 7 bases respectively, with 23 bases between them. Here the CDR3 DNA reads TGCGCCAGCAGTCCCAATAATCTCCCGACTGGTGCTGGCTACACCTTC. Translating it yields CASSPNNLPTGAGYTF.

This clone was counted only a few times. The chain carries TRBV6-2 or TRBV6-3 and TRBJ2-1; 7 bases fit TRBD2. Trimming removed 0 bases from V and 4 bases from J; junction bases left unmatched: 6. The CDR3 is 16 amino acids. Looked up from germline, CDR1 is MNHEY and CDR2 is SVGEGT. In DNA form, the CDR3 reads TGTGCCAGCAGTTACTCGATCGCTAGCGGATACAATGAGCAGTTCTTC. It translates to CASSYSIASGYNEQFF.

This clone occurred once. J is TRBJ2-5 and V is TRBV7-7; tentatively, D is TRBD2 (5 bases). The CDR3 loop spans 13 amino acids. V was cut by 1 base and J by 4 bases, with 7 bases left in between. Germline values: CDR1 SSHAT, CDR2 FNYEAQ (reference sequence). CDR3 amino acids: CASSLGEIETQYF. The CDR3 DNA follows: TGTGCCAGCAGCTTAGGGGAGATAGAGACCCAGTACTTC.

The CDR3 sequence: CASSIGTDGNTIYF. CDR3 nucleotide sequence: TGTGCCAGTAGTATCGGGACAGATGGAAACACCATATATTTT. The V gene is TRBV19, the J gene TRBJ1-3; 7 nucleotides match TRBD1. The CDR3 spans 14 residues. V trimming: 3 bases; J trimming: 3 bases; junction bases outside the gene matches: 2. In germline, CDR1 is LNHDA, CDR2 SQIVND (reference sequence).

The J gene is TRBJ2-2, the V gene TRBV9; D uncertain. Trimming cost V 4 bases and J 7 bases, with 11 bases left between them. Germline V gene lookup returns CDR1 SGDLS and CDR2 YYNGEE. The CDR3 consists of 13 residues. The CDR3 sequence is CASSPAGYGELFF. In nucleotides, the CDR3 is TGTGCCAGCAGCCCAGCCGGGTACGGGGAGCTGTTTTTT.

There are a few counts of this clone. The V call is TRBV5-1, the J call TRBJ2-3; D is ambiguous. CDR1 SGHRS and CDR2 YFSETQ come from the germline V gene. Trimming left V 0 bases short and J 7 bases short, with 9 bases between. The CDR3 is 13 amino acids. In nucleotides, the CDR3 is TGCGCCAGCAGCTTGGGTGTCCATTATACGCAGTATTTT. Translated: CASSLGVHYTQYF.

The chain carries TRBV5-1 and TRBJ2-3; D might be TRBD1 (5 bases). Deletions cut 0 bases from V and 1 base from J, with 9 bases between. This CDR3 is built from 15 residues. From germline, CDR1 is SGHRS and CDR2 YFSETQ. The CDR3 nucleotides are TGCGCCAGCAGCTTGGAGACAGTTGGCACAGATACGCAGTATTTT. Translation gives CASSLETVGTDTQYF.

The CDR3: CASSYRGEQYF. CDR3 nucleotides: TGTGCCAGTAGTTACAGGGGTGAGCAGTACTTC. The chain is built from TRBV19 and TRBJ2-7; TRBD1 matches at 7 bases. Germline trimming cut 5 bases from V and 7 bases from J; bases unmatched to any gene: 2. Germline assignment: CDR1 LNHDA and CDR2 SQIVND (reference sequence). The CDR3 runs 11 residues.

The V call is TRBV10-1, the J call TRBJ2-5; 13 positions agree with TRBD2. The ends lost 6 bases at V and 4 bases at J; junction bases unmatched: 5. Germline lookup yields CDR1 WNHNN and CDR2 SYGVQD (reference sequence). CDR3 length equals 15 residues. As DNA, the CDR3 is TGCGCCAGCAGCCCGACTAGCGGGGGGAGAGAGACCCAGTACTTC. This encodes CASSPTSGGRETQYF.

The chain combines TRBV15 with TRBJ2-3; TRBD2 matches 13 bases. This CDR3 comprises 17 residues. CDR1 is LNHNV and CDR2 is YYDKDF in the germline V gene (reference sequence). V was pared by 1 base and J by 4 bases, with 5 bases of the junction left unmatched. CDR3 in amino acids: CATSRGTSGRVSDTQYF. The CDR3 DNA reads TGTGCCACCAGCAGAGGGACTAGCGGGAGAGTATCAGATACGCAGTATTTT.

This clone was counted once. The CDR3 region is CASGPPGGSYEQYF. In DNA form, the CDR3 reads TGTGCCAGCGGACCACCGGGAGGGTCCTACGAGCAGTACTTC. The chain has TRBV6-5 and TRBJ2-7, with 8 bases lining up with TRBD2. V gave up 8 bases and J gave up 1 base; unmatched junction bases: 7. The CDR3 is 14 amino acids. CDR1 is MNHEY and CDR2 is SVGAGI in the germline V gene.

This chain links TRBV19 with TRBJ2-3, with D possibly being TRBD2 (5 bases). This CDR3 spans 15 amino acids. The V gene's germline CDR1 is LNHDA and CDR2 SQIVND (reference sequence). The V end was cut by 0 bases, the J end by 6 bases, with 13 bases between. Written as DNA, the CDR3 is TGTGCCAGTAGTATAGATCCCTCCCGAGGGGATACGCAGTATTTT. Translation: CASSIDPSRGDTQYF.

This chain links TRBV30 with TRBJ2-3, with 12 bases that match TRBD1. There are 16 residues in the CDR3. The germline V gene has CDR1 GTSNPN and CDR2 SVGIG (reference sequence). The CDR3, as DNA: TGTGCTTCGGGTTGGGGACAGGGGGCGGTCACAGATACGCAGTATTTT. It specifies CASGWGQGAVTDTQYF.

The table lists this clone with a count of one. The CDR3, as DNA: TGTGCCAGCAGCTTAGAAGGGGCCCAAGGAAACACCATATATTTT. It encodes CASSLEGAQGNTIYF. The chain recombines TRBV7-9 with TRBJ1-3; possibly TRBD1 for D (5 bases). CDR1 SEHNR and CDR2 FQNEAQ come from the germline V gene (reference sequence). V shed 1 base and J shed 4 bases, with 11 bases lying between them. The CDR3 length is 15 residues.

The chain couples TRBV6-5 to TRBJ2-1; D perhaps matches TRBD1 (6 bases). V was pared by 7 bases and J by 6 bases, with 13 bases between. Germline loops: CDR1 MNHEY, CDR2 SVGAGI. CDR3 length: 13 amino acids. The DNA of the CDR3 is TGTGCCAGCACCAGGGGCGTCAGCAATGAGCAGTTCTTC. Residues: CASTRGVSNEQFF.